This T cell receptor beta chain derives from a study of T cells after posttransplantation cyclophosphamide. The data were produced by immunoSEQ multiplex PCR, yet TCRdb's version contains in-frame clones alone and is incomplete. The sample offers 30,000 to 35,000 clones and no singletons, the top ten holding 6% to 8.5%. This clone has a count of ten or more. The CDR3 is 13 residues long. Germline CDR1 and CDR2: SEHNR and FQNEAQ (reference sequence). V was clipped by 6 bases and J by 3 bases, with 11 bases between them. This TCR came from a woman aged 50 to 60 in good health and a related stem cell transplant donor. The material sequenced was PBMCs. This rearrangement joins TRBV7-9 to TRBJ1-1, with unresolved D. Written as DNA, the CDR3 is TGTGCCAGCAGGCTTGACACCTACACTGAAGCTTTCTTT. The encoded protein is CASRLDTYTEAFF.